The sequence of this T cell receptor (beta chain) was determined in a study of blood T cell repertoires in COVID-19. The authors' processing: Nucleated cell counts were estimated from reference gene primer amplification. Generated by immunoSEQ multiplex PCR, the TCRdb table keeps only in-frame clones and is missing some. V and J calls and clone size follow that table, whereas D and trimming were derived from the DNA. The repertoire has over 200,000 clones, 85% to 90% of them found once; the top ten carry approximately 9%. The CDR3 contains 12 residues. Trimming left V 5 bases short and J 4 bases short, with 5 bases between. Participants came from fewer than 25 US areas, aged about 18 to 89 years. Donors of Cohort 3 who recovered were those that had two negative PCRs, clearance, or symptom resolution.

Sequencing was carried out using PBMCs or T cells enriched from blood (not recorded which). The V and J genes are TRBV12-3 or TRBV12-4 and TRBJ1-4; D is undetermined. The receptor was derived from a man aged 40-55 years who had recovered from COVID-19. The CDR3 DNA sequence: TGTGCCAGCAGTCCACATAATGAAAAACTGTTTTTT. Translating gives CASSPHNEKLFF.